The 3 T cell receptor beta chains below were found in one sample sequenced in a study of T cell repertoires in cytomegalovirus infection. TCRdb re-called the reads with MiXCR, one entry per CDR3 protein. The profile shows approximately 500,000 distinct CDR3 sequences, around 11% of them singletons. Sequenced sample: PBMCs. The receptors were gathered from a human donor in good health (CMV status not recorded). Some clones in this sample may be carry-over from other donors' samples.

This clonotype appeared many times. V and J are TRBV20-1 and TRBJ1-5; weak D call: TRBD1 (5 bases). From germline, CDR1 is DFQATT and CDR2 SNEGSKA (reference sequence). The length of the CDR3 is 14 residues. Trimming removed 1 base at V and 7 bases at J, with 14 bases between. Written as DNA, the CDR3 is TGCAGTGCTAGAGGGGTGATAGGGGACCAGCCCCAGCATTTT. This codes for CSARGVIGDQPQHF.

This clonotype has a count of ten or more. The CDR3 DNA follows: TGTGCCAGCAGCTTAGTCCAGGGACAGCACCTTACATTATTAGCCAAAAACATTCAGTACTTC. Amino acids: CASSLVQGQHLTLLAKNIQYF. The chain couples TRBV7-8 to TRBJ2-4, with TRBD1 identical over 7 bases. Germline V gene lookup returns CDR1 SGHVS and CDR2 FQNEAQ. The CDR3 extends over 21 amino acids. After removal of 1 base from V and 0 bases from J, the junction contained 18 bases not matched to a gene. Filled out from reference TRBV7-8 and TRBJ2-4, the complete variable domain reads GAGVSQSPRYKVAKRGQDVALRCDPISGHVSLFWYQQALGQGPEFLTYFQNEAQLDKSGLPSDRFFAERPEGSVSTLKIQRTQQEDSAVYLCASSLVQGQHLTLLAKNIQYFGAGTRLSVL.

V usage is TRBV11-3 and J usage is TRBJ2-5; D call uncertain. V was shortened by 1 base and J by 7 bases, with 10 bases between the two germline ends. The CDR3 is 13 amino acids. The germline CDR1 and CDR2 sequences are SGHNT and YENEEA. The CDR3 DNA sequence: TGTGCCAGCAGCTTAGTGGTTGGCGGGACCCAGTACTTC. Translating it yields CASSLVVGGTQYF.